The sequence of this T cell receptor beta chain was determined in a study of blood T cell repertoires in COVID-19. About the study: The analysed material was cDNA or gDNA that came from T cells, B-cell-depleted T cells, or PBMCs.

Profiling relied on immunoSEQ multiplex PCR, and the TCRdb table lists in-frame clones only, not all of them. The data contain approximately 75,000 clones, approximately 79% of them singletons. Between the trimmed V and J ends, which lost 2 bases and 4 bases, there was a span of 15 bases. CDR1 SEHNR and CDR2 FQNEAQ come from the germline V gene (reference sequence). This CDR3 contains 16 residues. The chain employs TRBV7-9 and TRBJ2-1, with a weak D call TRBD2 (5 bases). The clonotype comes from a human donor with acute or convalescent COVID-19. The donor label of this sample is uncertain. Sequences were obtained from peripheral blood. The CDR3 DNA reads TGTGCCAGCAGCTTACGCCTCCGGACTCTTTACAATGAGCAGTTCTTC. Its protein product is CASSLRLRTLYNEQFF.